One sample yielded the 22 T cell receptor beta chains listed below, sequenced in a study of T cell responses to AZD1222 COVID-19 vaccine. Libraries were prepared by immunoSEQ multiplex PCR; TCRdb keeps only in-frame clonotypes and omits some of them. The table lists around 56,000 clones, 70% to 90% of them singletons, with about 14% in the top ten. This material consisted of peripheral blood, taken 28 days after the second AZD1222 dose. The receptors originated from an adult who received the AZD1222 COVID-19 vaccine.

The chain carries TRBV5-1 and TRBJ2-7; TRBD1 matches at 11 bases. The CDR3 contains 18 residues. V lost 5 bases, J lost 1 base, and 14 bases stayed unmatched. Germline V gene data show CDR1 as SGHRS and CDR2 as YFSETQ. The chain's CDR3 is CASSVFGQGALRSYEQYF. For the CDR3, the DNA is TGCGCCAGCAGTGTGTTCGGACAGGGGGCCCTTAGATCCTACGAGCAGTACTTC.

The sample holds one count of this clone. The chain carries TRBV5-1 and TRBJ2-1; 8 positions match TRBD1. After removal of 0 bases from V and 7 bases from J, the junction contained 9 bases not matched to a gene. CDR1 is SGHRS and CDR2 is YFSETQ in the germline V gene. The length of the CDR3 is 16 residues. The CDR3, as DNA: TGCGCCAGCAGCTTGGGCGCAGGGGGCGAGCGAAATGAGCAGTTCTTC. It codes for CASSLGAGGERNEQFF.

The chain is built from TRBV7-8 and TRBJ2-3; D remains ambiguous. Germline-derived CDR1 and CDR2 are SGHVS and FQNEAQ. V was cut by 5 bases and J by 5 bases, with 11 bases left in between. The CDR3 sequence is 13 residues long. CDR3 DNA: TGTGCCAGCAGCCGTGTTTGGGGAGATACGCAGTATTTT. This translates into CASSRVWGDTQYF.

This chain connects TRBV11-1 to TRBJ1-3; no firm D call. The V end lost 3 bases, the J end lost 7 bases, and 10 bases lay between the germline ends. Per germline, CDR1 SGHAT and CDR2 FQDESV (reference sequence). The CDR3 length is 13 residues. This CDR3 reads CASSFDWRNTIYF. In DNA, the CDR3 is TGTGCCAGCAGCTTCGACTGGAGGAACACCATATATTTT.

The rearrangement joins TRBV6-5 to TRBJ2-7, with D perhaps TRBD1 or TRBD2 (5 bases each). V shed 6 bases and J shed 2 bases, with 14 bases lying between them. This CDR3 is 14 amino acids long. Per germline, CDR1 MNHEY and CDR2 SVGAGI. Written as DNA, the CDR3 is TGTGCCAGCAGGCCGGGACCCGGAACCTACGAGCAGTACTTC. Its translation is CASRPGPGTYEQYF.

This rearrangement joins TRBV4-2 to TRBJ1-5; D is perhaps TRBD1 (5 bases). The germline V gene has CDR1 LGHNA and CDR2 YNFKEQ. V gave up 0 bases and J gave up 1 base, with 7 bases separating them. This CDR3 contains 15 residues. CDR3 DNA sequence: TGTGCCAGCAGCCAAGATTACAGGAGCAATCAGCCCCAGCATTTT. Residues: CASSQDYRSNQPQHF.

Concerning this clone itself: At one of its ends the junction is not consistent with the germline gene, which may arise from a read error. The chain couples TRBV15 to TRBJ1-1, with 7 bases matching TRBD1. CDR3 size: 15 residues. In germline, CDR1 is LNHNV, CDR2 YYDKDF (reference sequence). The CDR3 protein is CATSRLRQGNSEAFF. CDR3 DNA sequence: TGTGCCACCAGCAGACTTAGACAGGGAAACAGTGAAGCTTTCTTT. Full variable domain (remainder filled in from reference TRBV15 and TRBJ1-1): DAMVIQNPRYQVTQFGKPVTLSCSQTLNHNVMYWYQQKSSQAPKLLFHYYDKDFNNEADTPDNFQSRRPNTSFCFLDIRSPGLGDTAMYLCATSRLRQGNSEAFFGQGTRLTVV.

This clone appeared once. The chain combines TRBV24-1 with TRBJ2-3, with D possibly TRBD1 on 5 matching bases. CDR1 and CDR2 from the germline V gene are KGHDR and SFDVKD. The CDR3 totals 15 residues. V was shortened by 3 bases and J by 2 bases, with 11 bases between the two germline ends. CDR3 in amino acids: CATSDRGAYTDTQYF. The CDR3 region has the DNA TGTGCCACCAGTGATCGTGGGGCCTACACAGATACGCAGTATTTT.

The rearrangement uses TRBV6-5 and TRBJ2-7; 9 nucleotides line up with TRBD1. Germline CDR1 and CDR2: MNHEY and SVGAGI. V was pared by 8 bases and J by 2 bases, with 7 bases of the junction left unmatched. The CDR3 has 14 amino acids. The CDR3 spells CASRFTGGPYEQYF. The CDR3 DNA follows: TGTGCCAGCCGGTTTACAGGGGGCCCCTACGAGCAGTACTTC.

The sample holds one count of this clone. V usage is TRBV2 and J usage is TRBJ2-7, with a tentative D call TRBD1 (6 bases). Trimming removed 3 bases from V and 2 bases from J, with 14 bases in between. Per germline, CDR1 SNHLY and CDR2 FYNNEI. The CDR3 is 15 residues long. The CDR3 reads CASSDIGGRTYEQYF. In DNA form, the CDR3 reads TGTGCCAGCAGTGATATAGGGGGACGTACCTACGAGCAGTACTTC.

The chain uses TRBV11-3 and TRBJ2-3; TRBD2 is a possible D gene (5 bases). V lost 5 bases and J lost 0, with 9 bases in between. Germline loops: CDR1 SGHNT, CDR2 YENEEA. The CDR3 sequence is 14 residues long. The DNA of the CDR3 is TGTGCCAGCAGCCGGACTTTTAGCACAGATACGCAGTATTTT. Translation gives CASSRTFSTDTQYF. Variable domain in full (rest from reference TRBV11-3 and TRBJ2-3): EAGVVQSPRYKIIEKKQPVAFWCNPISGHNTLYWYLQNLGQGPELLIRYENEEAVDDSQLPKDRFSAERLKGVDSTLKIQPAELGDSAVYLCASSRTFSTDTQYFGPGTRLTVL.

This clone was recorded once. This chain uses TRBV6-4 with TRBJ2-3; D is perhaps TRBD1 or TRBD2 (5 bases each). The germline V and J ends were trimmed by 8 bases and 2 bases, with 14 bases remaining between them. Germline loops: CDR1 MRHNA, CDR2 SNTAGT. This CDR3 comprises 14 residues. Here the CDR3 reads CASLTGTHTDTQYF. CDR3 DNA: TGTGCCAGCTTAACCGGGACGCACACAGATACGCAGTATTTT.

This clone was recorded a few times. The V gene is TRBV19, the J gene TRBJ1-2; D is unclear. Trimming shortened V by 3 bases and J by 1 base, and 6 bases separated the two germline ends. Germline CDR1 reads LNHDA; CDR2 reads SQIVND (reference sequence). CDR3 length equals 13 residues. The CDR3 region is CASSINSNYGYTF. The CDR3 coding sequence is TGTGCCAGTAGTATCAACAGTAACTATGGCTACACCTTC.

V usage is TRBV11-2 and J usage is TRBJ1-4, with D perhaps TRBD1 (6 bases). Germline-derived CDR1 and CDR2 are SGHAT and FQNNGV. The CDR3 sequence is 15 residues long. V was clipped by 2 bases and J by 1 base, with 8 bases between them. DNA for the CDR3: TGTGCCAGCAGCTTAAAAGGGGGAACTAATGAAAAACTGTTTTTT. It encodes CASSLKGGTNEKLFF.

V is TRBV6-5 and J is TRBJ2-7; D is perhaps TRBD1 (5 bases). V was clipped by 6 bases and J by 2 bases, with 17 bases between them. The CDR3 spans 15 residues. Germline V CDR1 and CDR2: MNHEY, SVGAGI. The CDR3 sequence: CASSLGASGTYEQYF. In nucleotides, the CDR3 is TGTGCCAGCAGCCTAGGGGCGAGTGGGACCTACGAGCAGTACTTC.

This CDR3 reads CASSLARNTEAFF. The CDR3 coding sequence is TGTGCCAGCAGTTTAGCACGGAACACTGAAGCTTTCTTT. This chain links TRBV12-3 or TRBV12-4 with TRBJ1-1; the D is unclear. This CDR3 is built from 13 residues. Trimming removed 0 bases at V and 1 base at J, with 3 bases between.

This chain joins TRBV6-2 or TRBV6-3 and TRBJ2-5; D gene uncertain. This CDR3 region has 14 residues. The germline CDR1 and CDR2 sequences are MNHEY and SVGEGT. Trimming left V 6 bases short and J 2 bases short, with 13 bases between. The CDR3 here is CASSQTPVQETQYF. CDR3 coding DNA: TGTGCCAGCAGCCAAACCCCGGTACAAGAGACCCAGTACTTC.

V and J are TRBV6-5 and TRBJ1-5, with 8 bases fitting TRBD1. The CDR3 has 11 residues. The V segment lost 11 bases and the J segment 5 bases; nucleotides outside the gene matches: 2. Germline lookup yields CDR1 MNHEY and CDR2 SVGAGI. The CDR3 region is CAWTGYQPQHF. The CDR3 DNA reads TGTGCCTGGACAGGGTATCAGCCCCAGCATTTT.

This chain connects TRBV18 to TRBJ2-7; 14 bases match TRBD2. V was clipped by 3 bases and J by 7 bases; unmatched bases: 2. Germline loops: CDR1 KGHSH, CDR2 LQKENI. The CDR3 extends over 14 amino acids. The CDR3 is CASSPGLAGEEQYF. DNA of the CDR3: TGTGCCAGCTCACCGGGACTAGCGGGAGAGGAGCAGTACTTC.

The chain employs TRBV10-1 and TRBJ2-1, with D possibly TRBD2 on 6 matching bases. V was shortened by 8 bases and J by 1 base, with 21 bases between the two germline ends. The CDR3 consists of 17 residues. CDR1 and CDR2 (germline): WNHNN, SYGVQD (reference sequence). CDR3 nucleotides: TGCGCCAGCTCCAAGGGCGGAACGAGCGGGTCCTACAATGAGCAGTTCTTC. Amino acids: CASSKGGTSGSYNEQFF.

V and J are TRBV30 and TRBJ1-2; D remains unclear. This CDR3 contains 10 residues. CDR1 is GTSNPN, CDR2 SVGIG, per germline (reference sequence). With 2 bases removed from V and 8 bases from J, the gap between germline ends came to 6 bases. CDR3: CAWSPLGYTF. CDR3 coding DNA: TGTGCCTGGAGTCCCCTCGGCTACACCTTC.

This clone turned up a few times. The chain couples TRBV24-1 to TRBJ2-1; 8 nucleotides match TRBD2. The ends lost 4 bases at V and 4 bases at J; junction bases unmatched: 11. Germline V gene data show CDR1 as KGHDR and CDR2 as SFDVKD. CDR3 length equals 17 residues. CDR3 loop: CATSDPSGGRPYNEQFF. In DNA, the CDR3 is TGTGCCACCAGTGACCCCTCGGGAGGGAGGCCTTACAATGAGCAGTTCTTC.